Each of the 24 T cell receptor beta chains below was sequenced from the same sample in a study of regulatory T cells in long-lasting Graves disease. Investigators prepared the TCR beta libraries by applying iRepertoire HTBI primers and Arm-PCR of CDR3 regions. TCRdb redid the calling of the multiplex PCR reads with MiXCR, one entry per CDR3 protein. Of 400,000 to 500,000 distinct CDR3 sequences in the sample, about 15% were seen once. As for time point: newly diagnosed GD, antithyroid drugs for less than 3 months. The TCR library used RNA extracted from PBMCs. The same sample was also studied in work on T cells in Graves' hyperthyroidism and ophthalmopathy.

Specimen: peripheral blood mononuclear cells (PBMCs), collected at new diagnosis, from a patient treated with antithyroid drugs. These receptors all come from a young woman with Graves disease.

This clonotype showed up many times. The chain has TRBV5-6 and TRBJ1-1; maybe TRBD1 (5 bases). The CDR3 spans 16 residues. V was trimmed by 2 bases and J by 0 bases, leaving 14 bases between them. In germline, CDR1 is SGHDT, CDR2 YYEEEE. The CDR3 nucleotides read TGTGCCAGCAGCTTTAGGCAGACAGCCATGAACACTGAAGCTTTCTTT. Translated: CASSFRQTAMNTEAFF. Combining the CDR3 with reference TRBV5-6 and TRBJ1-1 gives the whole variable domain DAGVTQSPTHLIKTRGQQVTLRCSPKSGHDTVSWYQQALGQGPQFIFQYYEEEERQRGNFPDRFSGHQFPNYSSELNVNALLLGDSALYLCASSFRQTAMNTEAFFGQGTRLTVV.

The chain combines TRBV18 with TRBJ1-1; 8 bases are a match to TRBD1. The ends lost 2 bases at V and 0 bases at J; junction bases unmatched: 5. CDR1 is KGHSH, CDR2 LQKENI, per germline. The length of the CDR3 is 16 residues. For the CDR3, the DNA is TGTGCCAGCTCACCAAGTGGACAGGGCCTGAACACTGAAGCTTTCTTT. This encodes CASSPSGQGLNTEAFF. Full variable domain (remainder filled in from reference TRBV18 and TRBJ1-1): NAGVMQNPRHLVRRRGQEARLRCSPMKGHSHVYWYRQLPEEGLKFMVYLQKENIIDESGMPKERFSAEFPKEGPSILRIQQVVRGDSAAYFCASSPSGQGLNTEAFFGQGTRLTVV.

This clonotype was counted many times. The CDR3 region is CASLLPGGGQPQHF. The CDR3 DNA follows: TGTGCCAGCCTCCTACCAGGGGGGGGCCAGCCCCAGCATTTT. The rearrangement joins TRBV6-2 or TRBV6-3 to TRBJ1-5; 7 bases fit TRBD1. The CDR3 runs to 14 residues. From germline, CDR1 is MNHEY and CDR2 SVGEGT. The V and J ends lost 8 bases and 7 bases, in that order; junction bases with no gene match: 11.

V and J are TRBV20-1 and TRBJ1-2; possible D gene TRBD1, 5 bases. CDR3 length: 13 residues. Germline loops: CDR1 DFQATT, CDR2 SNEGSKA (reference sequence). Trimming shortened V by 4 bases and J by 5 bases, and 14 bases separated the two germline ends. Here the CDR3 reads CSAITTEGYGYTF. CDR3 nucleotide sequence: TGCAGTGCTATAACTACAGAGGGGTATGGCTACACCTTC.

The chain joins TRBV7-9 to TRBJ2-3, with TRBD2 matching 10 bases. CDR1 and CDR2 (germline): SEHNR, FQNEAQ (reference sequence). The CDR3 runs 19 residues. V was clipped by 5 bases and J by 0 bases; unmatched bases: 14. As DNA, the CDR3 is TGTGCCAGCAGCAACCCCGGGATAGCGGGAGGCCCGAGCACAGATACGCAGTATTTT. Its protein is CASSNPGIAGGPSTDTQYF.

The chain combines TRBV18 with TRBJ2-3; tentative D call: TRBD1 (5 bases). Germline V gene data show CDR1 as KGHSH and CDR2 as LQKENI. Trimming left V 3 bases short and J 2 bases short, with 21 bases between. This CDR3 has 18 amino acids. The CDR3 DNA follows: TGTGCCAGCTCACCCCAGGCGGCTGTAGGACAACACACAGATACGCAGTATTTT. Its protein is CASSPQAAVGQHTDTQYF.

This clonotype was seen repeatedly, ten times or more. V gene TRBV3-1 combines with J gene TRBJ2-5; D might be TRBD2 (6 bases). CDR1 and CDR2 from the germline V gene are LGHDT and YNNKEL (reference sequence). Trimming stripped 2 bases from V and 0 bases from J, with 13 bases between. The CDR3 has 16 amino acids. CDR3 loop: CASSQPIAANQETQYF. CDR3 nucleotide sequence: TGTGCCAGCAGCCAACCTATAGCGGCCAACCAAGAGACCCAGTACTTC.

The chain is built from TRBV6-2 or TRBV6-3 and TRBJ2-3; D gene ambiguous. From germline, CDR1 is MNHEY and CDR2 SVGEGT. This CDR3 is built from 12 residues. V was pared by 5 bases and J by 5 bases, with 8 bases between. The CDR3 DNA follows: TGTGCCAGCAGTAGTATCGAAGATACGCAGTATTTT. Protein sequence: CASSSIEDTQYF.

In this sample, this clonotype turned up many times. The rearrangement joins TRBV20-1 to TRBJ1-2; D is perhaps TRBD1 (5 bases). Germline CDR1 reads DFQATT; CDR2 reads SNEGSKA (reference sequence). The CDR3 has 13 residues. V was clipped by 0 bases and J by 4 bases, with 9 bases between them. The CDR3 sequence: CSARDRESYGYTF. The CDR3 DNA follows: TGCAGTGCTAGAGACAGGGAAAGCTATGGCTACACCTTC.

In this sample, this clonotype turned up a few times. The rearrangement uses TRBV5-1 and TRBJ2-1; D is possibly TRBD2 (5 bases). The V end lost 1 base, the J end lost 4 bases, and 12 bases lay between the germline ends. CDR1 is SGHRS, CDR2 YFSETQ, per germline. The CDR3 spans 15 residues. In DNA form, the CDR3 reads TGCGCCAGCAGCTTGAACGGGAATTCGTACAATGAGCAGTTCTTC. Protein sequence: CASSLNGNSYNEQFF.

In this sample, this clonotype turned up many times. This chain uses TRBV5-5 with TRBJ2-5, with 13 bases matching TRBD2. The J segment lost 4 bases and the V segment lost 2 bases, leaving 11 bases of the junction unmatched. Germline V gene lookup returns CDR1 SGHKS and CDR2 YYEKEE (reference sequence). The CDR3 is made up of 18 amino acids. CDR3: CASSFQLAGGVAVETQYF. In DNA form, the CDR3 reads TGTGCCAGCAGCTTCCAACTAGCGGGAGGGGTGGCGGTAGAGACCCAGTACTTC.

This clonotype was seen at least ten times. The rearrangement joins TRBV7-8 to TRBJ1-2, with TRBD1 matching 7 bases. Germline assignment: CDR1 SGHVS and CDR2 FQNEAQ. The ends lost 0 bases at V and 3 bases at J; junction bases unmatched: 1. The CDR3 runs 14 residues. The CDR3 spells CASSLADRDYGYTF. CDR3 nucleotides: TGTGCCAGCAGCTTAGCCGACAGGGACTATGGCTACACCTTC.

This clonotype has ten or more counts. J is TRBJ2-1 and V is TRBV30, with D perhaps assigned TRBD1 or TRBD2 (5 bases each). This CDR3 region has 16 residues. Deletions cut 1 base from V and 6 bases from J, with 19 bases between. Germline V CDR1 and CDR2: GTSNPN, SVGIG (reference sequence). The CDR3 sequence is CAWSGTGTARGNEQFF. The CDR3 coding sequence is TGTGCCTGGAGTGGAACCGGGACCGCCAGAGGCAATGAGCAGTTCTTC.

This clonotype was seen only a few times. A read error may account for a junction end that differs from germline. The gene calls are TRBV29-1 and TRBJ1-1; unclear D gene. The CDR3 has 13 residues. Germline-derived CDR1 and CDR2 are SQVTM and ANQGSEA. CDR3 nucleotide sequence: TGCAGCGTTAGCGGACGTATGAACACTGAAACTTTCTTT. Protein: CSVSGRMNTETFF.

This clonotype was counted between two and nine times. The chain's CDR3 is CASSQDREGGYTF. In DNA form, the CDR3 reads TGCGCCAGCAGCCAGGACAGGGAGGGAGGCTACACCTTC. V and J are TRBV5-1 and TRBJ1-2; 8 bases line up with TRBD1. Looked up from germline, CDR1 is SGHRS and CDR2 is YFSETQ. V lost 4 bases and J lost 8; bases outside the gene matches: 7. The length of the CDR3 is 13 residues. Filled out from reference TRBV5-1 and TRBJ1-2, the complete variable domain reads KAGVTQTPRYLIKTRGQQVTLSCSPISGHRSVSWYQQTPGQGLQFLFEYFSETQRNKGNFPGRFSGRQFSNSRSEMNVSTLELGDSALYLCASSQDREGGYTFGSGTRLTVV.

The table lists this clonotype with many counts. This rearrangement joins TRBV11-2 to TRBJ2-1; TRBD1 or TRBD2 may be the D gene (6 bases each). Trimming took 5 bases from V and 5 from J, leaving 13 bases between them. Germline CDR1 and CDR2: SGHAT and FQNNGV. The CDR3 is made up of 14 amino acids. CDR3 bases: TGTGCCAGCAGCCTATGGGGGGCGGACAATGAGCAGTTCTTC. Protein product: CASSLWGADNEQFF.

This clonotype was counted at least ten times. The chain has TRBV5-4 and TRBJ1-1, with D possibly TRBD1 on 6 matching bases. In germline, CDR1 is SGHNT, CDR2 YYREEE (reference sequence). The CDR3 spans 13 residues. V lost 4 bases to trimming and J lost 8 bases, with 15 bases between them. CDR3 loop: CASSLNLGTEAFF. The CDR3 nucleotides read TGTGCCAGCAGCCTAAACCTCGGGACAGAAGCTTTCTTT.

The rearrangement links TRBV5-1 to TRBJ1-5; D uncertain. V lost 4 bases and J lost 9, with 14 bases in between. Germline CDR1 SGHRS, CDR2 YFSETQ. The CDR3 loop spans 13 amino acids. The CDR3 coding sequence is TGCGCCAGCAGCGCAGACGCCAATTCGCCCCAGCATTTT. Its protein product is CASSADANSPQHF.

In the case of this clonotype: This clone may be a read error of a much larger clone one base away. The CDR3 DNA follows: TGTGCCAGCGCCGAAGACAGGGGGCGAAACTACGAGCAGTACTTC. Translated, it gives CASAEDRGRNYEQYF. This chain connects TRBV28 to TRBJ2-7; 10 positions agree with TRBD1. Germline V CDR1 and CDR2: MDHEN, SYDVKM. The V gene end was trimmed by 8 bases and the J gene end by 3 bases; junction bases not matched to a gene: 10. The CDR3 spans 15 residues.

CDR3 sequence: CAISAGGSEPQYF. The CDR3 region has the DNA TGTGCCATCAGTGCGGGCGGGAGCGAGCCCCAGTACTTC. The rearrangement uses TRBV10-3 and TRBJ2-5; 7 positions match TRBD2. The CDR3 has 13 amino acids. V shed 4 bases, J shed 9 bases, and the junction held 8 bases outside the gene matches. CDR1 and CDR2 from the germline V gene are ENHRY and SYGVKD.

Concerning this clonotype: It is likely a read error: a sequence one base away is far more abundant. CDR3 protein: CAGSLTGANTEAFF. CDR3 nucleotides: TGTGCCGGCAGTTTGACAGGGGCGAACACTGAAGCTTTCTTT. V usage is TRBV27 and J usage is TRBJ1-1; 8 nucleotides agree with TRBD1. Germline values: CDR1 MNHEY, CDR2 SMNVEV (reference sequence). The CDR3 spans 14 residues.

As concerns this clonotype: A much bigger clone sits one base away, suggesting this may be a read error. The genes are TRBV10-3 and TRBJ1-1, with 10 bases identical to TRBD1. Per germline, CDR1 ENHRY and CDR2 SYGVKD. This CDR3 contains 15 residues. The DNA for the CDR3 is TGTGCCATCAGTGACTGGACAGGGGGTGACACTGAAGCTCTCTTT. This encodes CAISDWTGGDTEALF.

This clonotype was counted a single time. The chain recombines TRBV9 with TRBJ2-7, with 10 bases aligning to TRBD2. With 4 bases clipped from V and 0 bases from J, the junction kept 19 bases outside the gene matches. Germline V gives CDR1 SGDLS, CDR2 YYNGEE. This CDR3 is built from 20 residues. In DNA, the CDR3 is TGTGCCAGCAGCCCCCGTAGTCCCCTTACTAGCGGGGCGTTCTCCTACGAGCAGTACTTC. This codes for CASSPRSPLTSGAFSYEQYF. The full variable domain, its missing parts supplied by reference TRBV9 and TRBJ2-7, is DSGVTQTPKHLITATGQRVTLRCSPRSGDLSVYWYQQSLDQGLQFLIQYYNGEERAKGNILERFSAQQFPDLHSELNLSSLELGDSALYFCASSPRSPLTSGAFSYEQYFGPGTRLTVT.

In its sample, this clonotype was seen a few times. The chain is built from TRBV19 and TRBJ1-5; possible D gene TRBD1, 5 bases. The CDR3 runs 16 residues. The V end was cut by 7 bases, the J end by 3 bases, with 19 bases between. Germline V gene lookup returns CDR1 LNHDA and CDR2 SQIVND (reference sequence). The CDR3 region has the DNA TGTGCCAGTACCCCAGGGAAGGGTGGGAACAATCAGCCCCAGCATTTT. It is translated as CASTPGKGGNNQPQHF.